This T cell receptor (beta chain) was obtained from a study of blood T cell repertoires in COVID-19. The overall study: The United States, Italy and Spain provided the acute and convalescent COVID-19 samples. T cells, B-cell-depleted T cells, or PBMCs provided the cDNA or gDNA that served as material.

TCRdb's table, derived via immunoSEQ multiplex PCR, lists solely in-frame clones and lacks some. The sample consists of 65,000 to 95,000 clones, 78% of them appearing once. The CDR3 has 16 amino acids. Germline V lookup: CDR1 SGHDT, CDR2 YYEEEE. With 0 bases clipped from V and 1 base from J, the junction kept 3 bases outside the gene matches. The receptor's source is a man in his 60s with COVID-19, enrolled during active disease. The sequencing sample was made of peripheral blood. V gene TRBV5-6 combines with J gene TRBJ2-3, with TRBD1 matching over 9 bases. This chain's CDR3 is CASSLGGTGRTDTQYF. Here the CDR3 DNA reads TGTGCCAGCAGCTTGGGAGGGACAGGGCGCACAGATACGCAGTATTTT.